Below are 4 T cell receptor beta chains sequenced from a single sample in a study of T cells in Graves' hyperthyroidism and ophthalmopathy. RNA transcripts served as the template for amplifying TCR beta CDR3 regions. The HTBI set primed first-round TCR CDR3 RT-PCR. TCRdb reanalysed the multiplex PCR reads using MiXCR and keeps one entry per CDR3 protein. Of fewer than 550,000 distinct CDR3 sequences listed, approximately 14% are singletons. Material: blood. The receptors derive from a woman aged 18-35 years with Graves' hyperthyroidism.

This clonotype was observed many times. The rearrangement links TRBV6-1 to TRBJ2-7; possibly TRBD1 for D (6 bases). The CDR3 length is 14 residues. V shed 5 bases and J shed 4 bases, with 15 bases lying between them. Germline loops: CDR1 MNHNS, CDR2 SASEGT. CDR3 bases: TGTGCCAGCAGTCTAACGGGACACCTTTACGAGCAGTACTTC. As protein: CASSLTGHLYEQYF.

The J gene is TRBJ2-3, the V gene TRBV10-3; D not resolved. V was shortened by 5 bases and J by 2 bases, with 5 bases between the two germline ends. The CDR3 covers 12 residues. The germline V gene has CDR1 ENHRY and CDR2 SYGVKD. The CDR3: CAISTATDTQYF. CDR3 DNA sequence: TGTGCCATCAGTACCGCCACAGATACGCAGTATTTT.

V usage is TRBV5-4 and J usage is TRBJ2-5; 10 bases align to TRBD1. The V gene's germline CDR1 is SGHNT and CDR2 YYREEE (reference sequence). V trimming: 9 bases; J trimming: 9 bases; junction bases outside the gene matches: 20. The CDR3 runs 16 residues. In DNA form, the CDR3 reads TGTGCCACCGCCGGGACAGGGGACATTAGTGGTGTGGCCCAGTACTTC. Translation: CATAGTGDISGVAQYF.

The rearrangement joins TRBV7-9 to TRBJ2-7; 7 bases are a match to TRBD2. The germline CDR1 and CDR2 sequences are SEHNR and FQNEAQ (reference sequence). The J segment lost 7 bases and the V segment lost 6 bases, leaving 9 bases of the junction unmatched. The CDR3 has 13 amino acids. The CDR3 region has the DNA TGTGCCAGCAGGCCGGCGGGGGTATATGAGCAGTACTTC. Its translation is CASRPAGVYEQYF. Full variable domain (outside the CDR3, taken from reference TRBV7-9 and TRBJ2-7): DTGVSQNPRHKITKRGQNVTFRCDPISEHNRLYWYRQTLGQGPEFLTYFQNEAQLEKSRLLSDRFSAERPKGSFSTLEIQRTEQGDSAMYLCASRPAGVYEQYFGPGTRLTVT.